This T cell receptor beta chain was retrieved from a study of regulatory T cells in long-lasting Graves disease (dated by TCRdb to about 2021). Background on the whole study: To count as having persistent Graves' disease, a patient had to have received antithyroid drug treatment for over 5 years with TSH receptor autoantibodies remaining persistently positive. Persistent Graves' disease patients were compared with newly diagnosed Graves' disease patients by peripheral blood TCR sequencing and RNA sequencing. The study was conducted in China and was registered as a clinical trial. A total of around 35 samples underwent TCR sequencing, from 13 patients with persistent Graves' disease and some 20 patients with newly diagnosed Graves' disease. On average, persistent Graves' disease patients in the clinical cohort had been on antithyroid drugs for approximately ten years. Study-wide findings and limitations: Persistent disease showed preferential use of TRBV28, TRBJ1-2 and TRBJ2-5, whereas newly diagnosed disease favored TRBV20-1 and TRBJ2-1. The small sample size was acknowledged by the authors as a limitation that may reduce accuracy. More public clonotypes were shared among persistent patients (fewer than 3,000) than among newly diagnosed patients (roughly 1,000). Because the primary lesion, thyroid tissue, could not be accessed, the study looked at peripheral blood alone. Compared with newly diagnosed patients, persistent Graves' disease patients had lower TCR Shannon entropy and fewer highly expanded clones, which suggests clonal expansion. Sequencing and analysis were restricted to the TCR beta chain.

Taken with the paper, the label for time point translates to: persistent/refractory GD, antithyroid drugs over 5 years with positive TRAb. For both TCR sequencing and RNA sequencing, RNA was extracted from PBMCs in TRIzol. The diagnosis of Graves' disease followed American Thyroid Association guidelines. Patients for the study were recruited at an endocrinology department in Xi'an, China. From each patient, 7.5 to 10 milliliters of peripheral blood was collected into an EDTA anticoagulant tube. PBMCs were isolated by Ficoll Paque Plus density gradient separation without further T cell sorting. An Agilent 2100 Bioanalyzer and agarose gel were used to check RNA quality, and a NanoDrop 2000 was used to measure RNA concentration. This clonotype appeared once. Its antigen remains unidentified. This sequence may be a read error, since a much larger clone differs from it by one base. The receptor library was made with multiplex PCR. The instrument given in TCRdb is Illumina HiSeq 4000. CDR3 regions were amplified by Arm-PCR with iRepertoire HTBI primers to construct TCR beta libraries. Before sequencing, the PCR products went through gel purification. Regarding the original processing steps: Gene usage analysis of CDR3 amino acid clonotypes used the 55 to 65 TRBV and some 13 TRBJ segments found across samples. COPE and FqMerger were used to merge filtered high-quality paired reads into contigs. BLAST was used to align contigs to IMGT TRBV, TRBD and TRBJ reference genes, with CDR3 defined following IMGT. Clonotypes above 0.1% frequency were classified as highly expanded clones. Repertoire diversity was measured by Shannon entropy, and V-J evenness by the Gini coefficient. Public clonotypes were defined as clonotypes shared by more than one individual. The public reads were reanalyzed by TCRdb: fastp trimming at Q25, MiXCR alignment, in-frame beta chains only. Rows matching on CDR3 protein sequence are summarized as one entry with the most common DNA and genes. The V and J calls were not made by the authors but by TCRdb's processing. This sample has roughly 400,000 distinct CDR3 sequences in its table, and roughly 20% of those were observed once. Of the sample, less than 25% falls within the top ten clones.

The germline ends are 9 bases apart after V is trimmed by 3 bases and J by 0 bases. Measured from the cysteine to the phenylalanine, the CDR3 is 15 residues long. Kept here is only the CDR3 DNA, which spans 45 bases and is read in frame from base 1. In the germline V gene, CDR1 corresponds to MNHNS and CDR2 to SASEGT. This TCR was recovered from a female donor with Graves disease. The chain joins TRBV6-1 to TRBJ1-5; the D gene is perhaps TRBD1, on 6 matching bases. The input for sequencing was peripheral blood mononuclear cells (PBMCs), taken when the disease was refractory, from a patient treated with antithyroid drugs. The CDR3 here reads CASSDRGYSNQPQHF. The nucleotides read TGTGCCAGCAGTGACAGGGGTTATAGCAATCAGCCCCAGCATTTT.